These 10 T cell receptor beta chains share one sample of origin, sequenced in a study of shared clonotypes between healthy human individuals. Produced via immunoSEQ multiplex PCR; TCRdb's table is partial and in-frame only. The data hold some 1.5 million clones, with approximately 98% observed a single time. Sample: naive CD4+ T cells sorted from blood. The subset is: CD45RA+ positively selected. These receptors all stem from a man aged 25 to 45 in good health.

The gene calls are TRBV25-1 and TRBJ2-1, with TRBD2 matching 16 bases. The V and J ends lost 8 bases and 9 bases, in that order; junction bases with no gene match: 13. Germline CDR1 is MGHDK and CDR2 is SYGVNS. The CDR3 covers 17 residues. CDR3 residues: CASLGTSGRVGYGEQFF. The DNA for the CDR3 is TGTGCCAGCCTGGGGACTAGCGGGAGGGTTGGGTATGGTGAGCAGTTCTTC.

The V call is TRBV7-3, the J call TRBJ2-7; 7 bases are a match to TRBD1. V was pared by 4 bases and J by 2 bases, with 2 bases of the junction left unmatched. Germline V gene lookup returns CDR1 SGHTA and CDR2 FQGTGA. The CDR3 contains 13 residues. In DNA form, the CDR3 reads TGTGCCAGCAGCTATGGACAGGCCTACGAGCAGTACTTC. Its translation: CASSYGQAYEQYF.

This chain links TRBV21-1 with TRBJ2-7; the D call in the table, TRBD2, was not verified against the DNA. TRBV21-1 is a listed pseudogene. This CDR3 region has 15 residues. In DNA, the CDR3 is TGTGCCAGCAGCAAGGAGGAGCGGGGAGGGTACGAGCAGTACTTC. Its translation is CASSKEERGGYEQYF.

This sequence joins TRBV29-1 and TRBJ1-1; possibly TRBD1 for D (6 bases). There are 13 residues in the CDR3. Germline V gives CDR1 SQVTM, CDR2 ANQGSEA. The ends were cut back, 7 bases at V and 1 base at J, with 13 bases in the middle. CDR3 DNA: TGCAGCGGACTCTTACAGGGGAACACTGAAGCTTTCTTT. Amino acids: CSGLLQGNTEAFF. The variable domain in full, completed from reference TRBV29-1 and TRBJ1-1, reads SAVISQKPSRDICQRGTSLTIQCQVDSQVTMMFWYRQQPGQSLTLIATANQGSEATYESGFVIDKFPISRPNLTFSTLTVSNMSPEDSSIYLCSGLLQGNTEAFFGQGTRLTVV.

The chain carries TRBV28 and TRBJ2-1; 11 nucleotides match TRBD2. CDR1 is MDHEN, CDR2 SYDVKM, per germline. V was pared by 0 bases and J by 0 bases, with 13 bases of the junction left unmatched. This CDR3 is built from 21 residues. The CDR3 reads CASSLWGTSGLPRSSYNEQFF. In DNA form, the CDR3 reads TGTGCCAGCAGTTTATGGGGGACTAGCGGACTCCCCCGTAGCTCCTACAATGAGCAGTTCTTC.

The V call is TRBV28, the J call TRBJ2-1; D assignment may be TRBD1 or TRBD2 (5 bases each). V lost 2 bases and J lost 9, with 11 bases in between. CDR3 length: 13 residues. Germline CDR1 and CDR2: MDHEN and SYDVKM. The CDR3 nucleotides read TGTGCCAGCAGTTTAGTAGTTGGGGGTGAGCAGTTCTTC. Translated: CASSLVVGGEQFF.

This clone was counted a single time. This sequence joins TRBV5-4 and TRBJ2-3; 13 nucleotides align to TRBD2. J lost 3 bases, V lost 4 bases, and 5 bases had no gene match. Germline V gene data show CDR1 as SGHNT and CDR2 as YYREEE (reference sequence). The CDR3 loop spans 16 amino acids. The CDR3 sequence is CASSPGLAGATDTQYF. The CDR3 nucleotides are TGTGCCAGCAGCCCCGGACTAGCGGGAGCAACAGATACGCAGTATTTT.

V usage is TRBV18 and J usage is TRBJ1-3; 8 bases match TRBD1. V lost 6 bases to trimming and J lost 3 bases; unmatched junction nucleotides: 4. Germline CDR1 KGHSH, CDR2 LQKENI. CDR3 size: 14 residues. The CDR3 DNA is TGTGCCAGCTCGTCAGGGGGCGGTGGAAACACCATATATTTT. This encodes CASSSGGGGNTIYF.

This chain connects TRBV14 to TRBJ2-7; D call uncertain. Germline-derived CDR1 and CDR2 are SGHDN and FVKESK. This CDR3 is 16 amino acids long. V gave up 1 base and J gave up 4 bases, with 17 bases separating them. The CDR3 sequence: CASSQGVELSIYEQYF. For the CDR3, the DNA is TGTGCCAGCAGCCAAGGGGTGGAGCTTTCCATTTACGAGCAGTACTTC.

V gene TRBV5-1 combines with J gene TRBJ2-3; D is uncertain. The CDR3 loop spans 14 amino acids. Germline V gene sequence: CDR1 SGHRS, CDR2 YFSETQ. Trimming removed 5 bases from V and 5 bases from J, with 15 bases in between. The DNA of the CDR3 is TGCGCCAGCAGTCTCAAGGGATTTGTAGATACGCAGTATTTT. This sequence encodes CASSLKGFVDTQYF.